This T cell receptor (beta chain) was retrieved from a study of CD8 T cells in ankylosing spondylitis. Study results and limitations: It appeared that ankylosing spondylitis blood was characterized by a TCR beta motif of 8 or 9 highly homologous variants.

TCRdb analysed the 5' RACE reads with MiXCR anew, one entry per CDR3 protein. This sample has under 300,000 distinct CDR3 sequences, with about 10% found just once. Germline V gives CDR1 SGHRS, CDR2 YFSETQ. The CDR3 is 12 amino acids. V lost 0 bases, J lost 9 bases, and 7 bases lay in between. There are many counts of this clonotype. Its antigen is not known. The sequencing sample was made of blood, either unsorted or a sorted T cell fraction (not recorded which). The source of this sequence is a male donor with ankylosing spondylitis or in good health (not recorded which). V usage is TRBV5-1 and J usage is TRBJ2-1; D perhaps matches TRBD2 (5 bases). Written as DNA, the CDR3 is TGCGCCAGCAGCTTGGCCGCGGGTGAGCAGTTCTTC. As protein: CASSLAAGEQFF.